This is a list of T cell receptor beta chains from one sample in a study of OX40 agonist ivuxolimab in advanced cancers. The data were produced by immunoSEQ multiplex PCR, yet TCRdb's version contains in-frame clones alone and is incomplete. The profile shows 60,000 to 100,000 clones, around nine tenths of them singletons. The sequenced sample was CD4+ or CD8+ T cells sorted from blood, obtained in a trial of the OX40 agonist ivuxolimab. The receptors stem from an adult with an advanced solid tumor such as melanoma, head and neck, liver or kidney cancer. CDR3s include the opening cysteine and the closing phenylalanine or tryptophan. D genes are given only for firm matches. Expanded clones are given a class, and other clones once, few, many or no size at all.

clone size: few; D gene: -; V gene: TRBV28; J gene: TRBJ1-3; CDR3 DNA: TGTGCCAGCAGTCCCCCGGGACCCAGGGGCGGAAACACCATATATTTT; CDR3 protein: CASSPPGPRGGNTIYF
clone size: once; D gene: TRBD2; V gene: TRBV27; J gene: TRBJ2-1; CDR3 DNA: TGTGCCAGCAGTTTATATCCCCCCCTTCTAGCGGGAGGGTTATACAATGAGCAGTTCTTC; CDR3 protein: CASSLYPPLLAGGLYNEQFF
clone size: -; D gene: -; V gene: TRBV5-1; J gene: TRBJ2-7; CDR3 DNA: TGCGCCAGCAGCTCAACCCCTAGCGTTCCAGGGTCCGAGCAGTACTTC; CDR3 protein: CASSSTPSVPGSEQYF
clone size: -; D gene: TRBD2; V gene: TRBV9; J gene: TRBJ2-3; CDR3 DNA: TGTGCCAGCAGCGTTAGACTAGCGGGAGGAGATACGCAGTATTTT; CDR3 protein: CASSVRLAGGDTQYF
clone size: -; D gene: TRBD2; V gene: TRBV18; J gene: TRBJ2-2; CDR3 DNA: TGTGCCAGCTCACCCACTAGCGGGAAGGTCACCGGGGAGCTGTTTTTT; CDR3 protein: CASSPTSGKVTGELFF
clone size: -; D gene: -; V gene: TRBV11-3; J gene: TRBJ2-1; CDR3 DNA: TGTGCCAGCAGCTTAGACGGGGTTGGACAGTACAATGAGCAGTTCTTC; CDR3 protein: CASSLDGVGQYNEQFF
clone size: -; D gene: TRBD2; V gene: TRBV7-2; J gene: TRBJ2-2; CDR3 DNA: TGTGCCAGCAGCCCACCTAGCGGGAGGGTCACCGGGGAGCTGTTTTTT; CDR3 protein: CASSPPSGRVTGELFF
clone size: -; D gene: -; V gene: TRBV13; J gene: TRBJ2-7; CDR3 DNA: TGTGCCAGCAGCTTACGTTTTGGGGCCGAGCAGTACTTC; CDR3 protein: CASSLRFGAEQYF
clone size: few; D gene: -; V gene: TRBV11-2; J gene: TRBJ1-1; CDR3 DNA: TGTGCCAGCAGCCGCCGGGACAAGAACACTGAAGCTTTCTTT; CDR3 protein: CASSRRDKNTEAFF
clone size: -; D gene: -; V gene: TRBV19; J gene: TRBJ2-1; CDR3 DNA: TGTGCCAGTACGAAACGATGGGGGAGGCCCCCCCATGAGCAGTTCTTC; CDR3 protein: CASTKRWGRPPHEQFF
clone size: -; D gene: TRBD2; V gene: TRBV7-9; J gene: TRBJ2-1; CDR3 DNA: TGTGCCAGCAGCCCTGGGACTAGCTTGTACAATGAGCAGTTCTTC; CDR3 protein: CASSPGTSLYNEQFF
clone size: -; D gene: -; V gene: TRBV2; J gene: TRBJ1-2; CDR3 DNA: TGTGCCAGCAGCGGGGACTACTATTCCGTAGGCTACACCTTC; CDR3 protein: CASSGDYYSVGYTF
clone size: -; D gene: -; V gene: TRBV11-3; J gene: TRBJ2-5; CDR3 DNA: TGTGCCAGCAGCTTAAATCTAGCCCCGAGACACGAGACCCAGTACTTC; CDR3 protein: CASSLNLAPRHETQYF
clone size: -; D gene: TRBD1; V gene: TRBV29-1; J gene: TRBJ2-7; CDR3 DNA: TGCAGCGTTGAGAGACAGGGGTTCAACGAGCAGTACTTC; CDR3 protein: CSVERQGFNEQYF
clone size: -; D gene: -; V gene: TRBV6-6; J gene: TRBJ2-5; CDR3 DNA: TGTGCCAGCAGTCGAGGGACTCCTCAGGAGCAGTACTTC; CDR3 protein: CASSRGTPQEQYF
clone size: -; D gene: -; V gene: TRBV6-1; J gene: TRBJ1-2; CDR3 DNA: TGTGCCAGCAGTGCACCGGAACAGGGTATCTTCTATGGCTACACCTTC; CDR3 protein: CASSAPEQGIFYGYTF
clone size: -; D gene: TRBD2; V gene: TRBV5-1; J gene: TRBJ2-1; CDR3 DNA: TGCGCCAGCAGCTTGGGGCTAGCGGACAATGAGCAGTTCTTC; CDR3 protein: CASSLGLADNEQFF
clone size: -; D gene: -; V gene: TRBV5-6; J gene: TRBJ1-1; CDR3 DNA: TGTGCCAGCAGCTTGCAGGGCAAAACTGAAGCTTTCTTT; CDR3 protein: CASSLQGKTEAFF
clone size: -; D gene: TRBD2; V gene: TRBV6-1; J gene: TRBJ2-5; CDR3 DNA: TGTGCCAGCAGTACCGAGGGAGGGATGGGAGAGACCCAGTACTTC; CDR3 protein: CASSTEGGMGETQYF
clone size: -; D gene: -; V gene: TRBV20-1; J gene: TRBJ2-1; CDR3 DNA: TGCAGTGCTATCGGGGGAAGAGGGCAGTTCTTC; CDR3 protein: CSAIGGRGQFF
clone size: -; D gene: TRBD1; V gene: TRBV18; J gene: TRBJ2-2; CDR3 DNA: TGTGCCAGCTCACCACCGGACAGGGGGTTTTACACCGGGGAGCTGTTTTTT; CDR3 protein: CASSPPDRGFYTGELFF
clone size: -; D gene: -; V gene: TRBV5-5; J gene: TRBJ2-5; CDR3 DNA: TGTGCCAGCAGCTTGTCACCCAGGGAGACCCAGTACTTC; CDR3 protein: CASSLSPRETQYF